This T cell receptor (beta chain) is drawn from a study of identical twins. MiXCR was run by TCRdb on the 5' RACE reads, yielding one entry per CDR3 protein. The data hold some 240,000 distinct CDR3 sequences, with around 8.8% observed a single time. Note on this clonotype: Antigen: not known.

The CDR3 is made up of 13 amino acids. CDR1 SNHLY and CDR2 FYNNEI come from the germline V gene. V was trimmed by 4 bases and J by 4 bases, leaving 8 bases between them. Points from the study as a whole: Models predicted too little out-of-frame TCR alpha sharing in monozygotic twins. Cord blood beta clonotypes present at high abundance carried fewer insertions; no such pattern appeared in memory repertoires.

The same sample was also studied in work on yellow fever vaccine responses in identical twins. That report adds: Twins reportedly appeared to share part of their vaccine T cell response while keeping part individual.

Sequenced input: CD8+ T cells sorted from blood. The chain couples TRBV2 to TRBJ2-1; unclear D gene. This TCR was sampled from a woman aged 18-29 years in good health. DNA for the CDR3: TGTGCCAGCAGTGGGACCCTGTACAATGAGCAGTTCTTC. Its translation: CASSGTLYNEQFF.